This T cell receptor (beta chain) was recovered during a study of blood T cell repertoires in COVID-19 (dated by TCRdb to the early 2020s). Concerning the study at large: Samples covering the acute and convalescent phases of COVID-19 were provided by collaborators in the United States, Italy and Spain. The prospective study material was composed of cDNA or gDNA derived from T cells, B-cell-depleted T cells, or PBMCs. The dataset comprised deeply sampled blood TCRbeta repertoires from subjects exposed to, actively infected with, or recovered from COVID-19. The repertoires were released in a freely available public database intended as a resource for research on the immune response to SARS-CoV-2. The samples were drawn from two sources: the first 160 participants of the ongoing ImmuneRACE study, and 1,254 subjects contributed by 6 global collaborators. Nearly every sample came with metadata listing a de-identified subject ID, COVID-19 status, age in years and sex. Where HLA class I and class II types were available, the types were taken from metadata supplied by the sample provider, not from assay-based typing.

TCRbeta CDR3 regions were amplified from genomic DNA using the immunoSEQ Assay, a bias-controlled multiplex PCR. The published analysis was carried out like this. The number of nucleated cells in each sample was estimated from the amplification of reference gene primers within the assay. To quantify the absolute abundance of each unique TCRbeta CDR3 rearrangement, sequence reads were collapsed and filtered. For each sample, productive Simpson clonality was calculated as the square root of Simpson's diversity index over productive rearrangements. TCRdb re-hosts the immuneACCESS table, in-frame sequences only. Its copies lack some clones; in the studies checked, an unresolved V gene accounts for under half of them, and the cause for the rest is not known. That table gives V, J and clone size, and the DNA gave D and trimming. This sample gives some 350,000 clones in total; more than 85% of them show up just once. Clones ranked in the top ten supply roughly 3.1% of the sample.

Reading from cysteine to phenylalanine, the CDR3 counts 14 amino acids. The kept DNA is CDR3 alone, 42 bases in frame from the first base. CDR1 LNHDA and CDR2 SQIVND are derived from the germline V gene (reference sequence). V is shortened by 3 bases, J by 10 bases, and the region joining them spans 16 bases. Each collaborating institution followed its own protocols to collect whole blood in K2EDTA tubes. For TCRbeta analysis, collaborators shipped samples in one of three forms: frozen whole blood, isolated PBMCs, or DNA extracted from either of those sample types. Results and caveats for the whole study, not just this receptor: The quantity of clinical and demographic metadata differed by source and by participant and was supplied without curation.

Details on this clone: The specificity of this receptor is unknown. No clone much larger than this one lies a single base away; base qualities are absent.

The chain couples TRBV19 to TRBJ2-1; the D gene is perhaps TRBD2, on 5 matching bases. This clonotype was sampled from a human donor in a cohort sampled during active COVID-19. Sequencing used peripheral blood. The CDR3 region reads CASSMRDNPNEQFF. The sequenced DNA: TGTGCCAGTAGTATGAGGGATAACCCGAACGAGCAGTTCTTC. The variable domain in full, with residues beyond the CDR3 obtained from the reference TRBV19 and TRBJ2-1 genes, is DGGITQSPKYLFRKEGQNVTLSCEQNLNHDAMYWYRQDPGQGLRLIYYSQIVNDFQKGDIAEGYSVSREKKESFPLTVTSAQKNPTAFYLCASSMRDNPNEQFFGPGTRLTVL.